Sequencing of this T cell receptor beta chain was carried out in a study of response to subunit inactivated influenza vaccine. This clonotype was detected a few times. Its antigen is undetermined. One entry per CDR3 protein results from TCRdb running MiXCR on the RT-PCR reads. The sample includes fewer than 800,000 distinct CDR3 sequences, 15% to 19% of them seen just once. Broader study findings: Researchers suggested that each seasonal influenza vaccination recruits few new T cells.

The CDR3 has 12 amino acids. Germline CDR1 LNHNV, CDR2 YYDKDF (reference sequence). V was shortened by 3 bases and J by 10 bases, with 12 bases between the two germline ends. The source was PBMCs from blood, collected roughly 12 days after vaccination. This sequence originates from a man aged 50 or older who received an inactivated influenza vaccine. This chain links TRBV15 with TRBJ1-1; weak D call: TRBD1 (5 bases). The chain's CDR3 is CATSSEGRRAFF. As DNA, the CDR3 is TGTGCCACCAGCAGCGAGGGACGGCGAGCTTTCTTT.